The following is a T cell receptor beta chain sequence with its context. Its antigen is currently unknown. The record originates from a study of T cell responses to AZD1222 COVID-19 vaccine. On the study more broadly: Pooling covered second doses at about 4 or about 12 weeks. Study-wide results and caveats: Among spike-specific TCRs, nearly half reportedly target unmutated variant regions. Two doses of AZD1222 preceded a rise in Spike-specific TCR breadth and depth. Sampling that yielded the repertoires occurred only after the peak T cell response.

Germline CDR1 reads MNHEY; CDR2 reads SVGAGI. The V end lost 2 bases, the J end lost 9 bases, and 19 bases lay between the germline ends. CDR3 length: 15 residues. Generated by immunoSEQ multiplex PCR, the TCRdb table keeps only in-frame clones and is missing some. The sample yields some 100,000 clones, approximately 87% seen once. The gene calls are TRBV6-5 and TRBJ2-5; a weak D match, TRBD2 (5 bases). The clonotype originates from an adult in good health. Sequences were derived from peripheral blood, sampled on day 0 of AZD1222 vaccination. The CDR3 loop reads CASSYAARTLRAQYF. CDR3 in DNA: TGTGCCAGCAGTTACGCTGCTCGGACCTTGAGGGCCCAGTACTTC.